This TCR beta chain stems from a study of T cells after yellow fever vaccination. Study as a whole: Some fractions had low cell numbers, and these were prepared with SMART-Seq v4 Ultra Low Input. Study-level results: The secondary response showed a weaker magnitude and a faster peak, day 5 versus 15. Overlap between CD4 and CD8 compartments was detected for a small share of clonotypes.

CDR3 length: 14 amino acids. Trimming took 0 bases from V and 5 from J; bases not matched to a gene: 4. Per germline, CDR1 DFQATT and CDR2 SNEGSKA (reference sequence). 5'RACE template switching produced TCR cDNA carrying a universal primer site and UMIs. One entry per CDR3 protein results from TCRdb running MiXCR on the 5' RACE reads. The sample records hundreds of thousands of distinct CDR3 sequences, about 12% being singletons. Comments on this clonotype: What it recognizes is unknown.

The receptor's source is a man aged 18 to 30 who received the YFV17D yellow fever vaccine. The source was CD4+ T cells sorted from PBMCs, collected 15 days after the yellow fever booster vaccination. The chain couples TRBV20-1 to TRBJ2-1, with TRBD2 matching 7 bases. The CDR3 nucleotides are TGCAGTGCTAGAGATCGGGCGGGAGACAATGAGCAGTTCTTC. It codes for CSARDRAGDNEQFF.